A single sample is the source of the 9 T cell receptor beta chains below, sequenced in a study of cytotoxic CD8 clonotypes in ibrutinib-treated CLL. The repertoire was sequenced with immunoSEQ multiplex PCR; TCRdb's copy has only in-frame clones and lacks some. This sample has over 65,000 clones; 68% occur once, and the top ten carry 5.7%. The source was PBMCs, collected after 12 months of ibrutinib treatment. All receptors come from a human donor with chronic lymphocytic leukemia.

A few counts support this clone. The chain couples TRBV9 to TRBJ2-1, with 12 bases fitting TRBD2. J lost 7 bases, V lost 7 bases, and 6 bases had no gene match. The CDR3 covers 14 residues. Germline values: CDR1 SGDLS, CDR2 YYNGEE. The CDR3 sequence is CASALAGGLNEQFF. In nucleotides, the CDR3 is TGTGCCAGCGCCCTAGCGGGGGGGCTAAATGAGCAGTTCTTC.

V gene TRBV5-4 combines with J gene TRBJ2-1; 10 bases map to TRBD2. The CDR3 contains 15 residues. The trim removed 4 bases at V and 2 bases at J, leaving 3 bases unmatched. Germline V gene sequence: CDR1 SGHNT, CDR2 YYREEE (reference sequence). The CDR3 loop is CASSPSGGAYNEQFF. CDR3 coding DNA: TGTGCCAGCAGCCCCAGCGGGGGGGCCTACAATGAGCAGTTCTTC. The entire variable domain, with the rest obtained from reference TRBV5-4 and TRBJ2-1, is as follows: ETGVTQSPTHLIKTRGQQVTLRCSSQSGHNTVSWYQQALGQGPQFIFQYYREEENGRGNFPPRFSGLQFPNYSSELNVNALELDDSALYLCASSPSGGAYNEQFFGPGTRLTVL.

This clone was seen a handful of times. The CDR3 reads CASSQAAPGSQYF. The CDR3 region has the DNA TGTGCCAGCAGCCAAGCGGCCCCGGGGTCCCAGTACTTC. The chain couples TRBV14 to TRBJ2-5; D possibly corresponds to TRBD2 (5 bases). Germline V gives CDR1 SGHDN, CDR2 FVKESK. There are 13 residues in the CDR3. Trimming shortened V by 1 base and J by 9 bases, and 12 bases separated the two germline ends.

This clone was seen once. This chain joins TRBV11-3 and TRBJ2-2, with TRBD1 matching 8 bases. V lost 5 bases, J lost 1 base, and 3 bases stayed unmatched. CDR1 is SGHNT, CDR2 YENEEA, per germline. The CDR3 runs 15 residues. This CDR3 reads CASSPGQVNTGELFF. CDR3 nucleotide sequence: TGTGCCAGCAGCCCGGGACAGGTGAACACCGGGGAGCTGTTTTTT.

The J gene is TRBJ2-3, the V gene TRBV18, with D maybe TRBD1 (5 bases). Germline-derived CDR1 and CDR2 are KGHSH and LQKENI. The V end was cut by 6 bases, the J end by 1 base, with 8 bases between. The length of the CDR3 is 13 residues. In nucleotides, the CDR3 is TGTGCCAGCTCGGACATCGGCACAGATACGCAGTATTTT. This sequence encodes CASSDIGTDTQYF.

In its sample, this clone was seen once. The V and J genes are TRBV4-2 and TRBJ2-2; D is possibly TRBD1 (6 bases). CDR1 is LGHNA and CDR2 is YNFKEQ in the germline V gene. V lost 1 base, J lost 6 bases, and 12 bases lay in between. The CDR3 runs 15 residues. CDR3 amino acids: CASSQVGAPAGELFF. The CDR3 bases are TGTGCCAGCAGCCAAGTGGGGGCTCCCGCCGGGGAGCTGTTTTTT.

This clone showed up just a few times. CDR3 loop: CASSVRTGLTGELFF. CDR3 nucleotide sequence: TGTGCCAGCAGTGTTAGGACAGGTCTCACCGGGGAGCTGTTTTTT. The V call is TRBV2, the J call TRBJ2-2, with 7 bases fitting TRBD1. After removal of 4 bases from V and 4 bases from J, the junction contained 6 bases not matched to a gene. Per germline, CDR1 SNHLY and CDR2 FYNNEI. The CDR3 runs to 15 residues.

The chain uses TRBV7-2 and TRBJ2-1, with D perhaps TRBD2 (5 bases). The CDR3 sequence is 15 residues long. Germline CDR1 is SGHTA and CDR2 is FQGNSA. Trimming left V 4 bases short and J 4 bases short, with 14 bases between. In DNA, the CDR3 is TGTGCCAGCAGCTCCGTACCTCCGGGGTACAATGAGCAGTTCTTC. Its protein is CASSSVPPGYNEQFF.

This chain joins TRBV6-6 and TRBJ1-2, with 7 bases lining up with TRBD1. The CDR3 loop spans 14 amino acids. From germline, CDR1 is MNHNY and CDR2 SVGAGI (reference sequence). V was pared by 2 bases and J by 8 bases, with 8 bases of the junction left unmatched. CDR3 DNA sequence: TGTGCCAGCAGTTACAGGGCGACAGGGTACGGCTACACCTTC. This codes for CASSYRATGYGYTF.